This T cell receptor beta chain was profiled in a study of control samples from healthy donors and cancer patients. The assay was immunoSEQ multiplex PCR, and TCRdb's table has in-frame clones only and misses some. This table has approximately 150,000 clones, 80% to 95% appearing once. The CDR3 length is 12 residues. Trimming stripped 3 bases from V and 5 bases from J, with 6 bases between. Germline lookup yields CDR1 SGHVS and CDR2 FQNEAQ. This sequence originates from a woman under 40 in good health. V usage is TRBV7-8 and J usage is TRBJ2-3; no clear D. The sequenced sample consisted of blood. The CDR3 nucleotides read TGTGCCAGCAGCTTCTTTCAAGATACGCAGTATTTT. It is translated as CASSFFQDTQYF. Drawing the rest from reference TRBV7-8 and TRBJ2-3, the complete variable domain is GAGVSQSPRYKVAKRGQDVALRCDPISGHVSLFWYQQALGQGPEFLTYFQNEAQLDKSGLPSDRFFAERPEGSVSTLKIQRTQQEDSAVYLCASSFFQDTQYFGPGTRLTVL.